The sequence of this T cell receptor beta chain was determined in a study of cytomegalovirus exposure and HLA in healthy donors. The PCR contained 60 Vbeta and 13 Jbeta primers. The method was immunoSEQ multiplex PCR; TCRdb's version includes in-frame clones alone and lacks a portion of them. The repertoire holds some 130,000 clones, 79% seen once, with about 3.4% in the top ten. This clone appeared once. The receptor's source is a female donor in good health and CMV-seronegative. Sample: PBMCs.

The CDR3 sequence: CSAMLDEKLFF. DNA for the CDR3: TGCAGTGCTATGCTAGATGAAAAACTGTTTTTT. The V call is TRBV20-1, the J call TRBJ1-4, with D hard to call. V was trimmed by 4 bases and J by 6 bases, leaving 6 bases between them. The CDR3 runs 11 residues. Looked up from germline, CDR1 is DFQATT and CDR2 is SNEGSKA (reference sequence).